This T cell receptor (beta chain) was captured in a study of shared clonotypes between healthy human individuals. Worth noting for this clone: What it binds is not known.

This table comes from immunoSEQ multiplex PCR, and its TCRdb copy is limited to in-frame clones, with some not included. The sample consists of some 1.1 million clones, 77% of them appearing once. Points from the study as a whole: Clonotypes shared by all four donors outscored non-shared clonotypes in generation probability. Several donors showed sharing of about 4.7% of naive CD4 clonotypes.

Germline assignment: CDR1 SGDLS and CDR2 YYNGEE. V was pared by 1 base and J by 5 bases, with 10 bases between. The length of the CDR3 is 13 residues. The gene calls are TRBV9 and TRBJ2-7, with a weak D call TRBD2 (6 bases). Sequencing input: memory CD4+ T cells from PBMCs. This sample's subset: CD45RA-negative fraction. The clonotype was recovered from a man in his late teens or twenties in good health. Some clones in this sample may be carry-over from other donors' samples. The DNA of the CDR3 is TGTGCCAGCAGCGTAAGGGAGGCCCACGAGCAGTACTTC. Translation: CASSVREAHEQYF.